This T cell receptor (beta chain) was captured by sequencing in a study of blood T cell repertoires in COVID-19. Study at large: The analysed material was cDNA or gDNA that came from T cells, B-cell-depleted T cells, or PBMCs.

After removal of 0 bases from V and 8 bases from J, the junction contained 7 bases not matched to a gene. Germline V gene sequence: CDR1 SGHKS, CDR2 YYEKEE (reference sequence). The CDR3 is 15 amino acids. How the authors handled the data: Reference gene primer amplification gave estimated nucleated cell counts. Profiled with immunoSEQ multiplex PCR; TCRdb holds only in-frame clones, not every one. V and J calls and clone size follow that table, whereas D and trimming were derived from the DNA. The repertoire holds about 180,000 clones, with approximately 83% as singletons. Sequencing was performed on peripheral blood. This clonotype was obtained from a man aged 45-60 years with active or convalescent COVID-19. This chain uses TRBV5-5 with TRBJ1-3; 8 bases agree with TRBD1. CDR3 in amino acids: CASSLAATGEDTIYF. CDR3 DNA sequence: TGTGCCAGCAGCTTGGCCGCGACAGGGGAGGACACCATATATTTT.